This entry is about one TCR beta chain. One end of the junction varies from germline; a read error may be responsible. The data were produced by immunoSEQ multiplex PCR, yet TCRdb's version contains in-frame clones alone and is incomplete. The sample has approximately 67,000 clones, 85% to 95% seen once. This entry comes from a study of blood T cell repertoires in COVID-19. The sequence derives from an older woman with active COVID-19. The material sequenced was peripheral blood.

In DNA form, the CDR3 reads TGCGCCAGCAGCTTGGAGGGGACTAGCGGGTCGATTCACTTC. Amino acids: CASSLEGTSGSIHF. The chain employs TRBV5-1 and TRBJ2-7, with 12 positions matching TRBD2. The germline V gene has CDR1 SGHRS and CDR2 YFSETQ. The CDR3 is made up of 14 amino acids.